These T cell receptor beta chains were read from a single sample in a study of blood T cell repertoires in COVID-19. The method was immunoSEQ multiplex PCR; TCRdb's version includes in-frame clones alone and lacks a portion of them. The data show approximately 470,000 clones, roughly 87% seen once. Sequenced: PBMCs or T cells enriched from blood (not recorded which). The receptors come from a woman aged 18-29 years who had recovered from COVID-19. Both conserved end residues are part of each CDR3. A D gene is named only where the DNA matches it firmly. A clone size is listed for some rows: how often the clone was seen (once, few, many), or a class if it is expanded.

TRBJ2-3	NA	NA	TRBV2	CASSETAGKGTDTQYF	TGTGCCAGCAGTGAAACCGCAGGGAAGGGCACAGATACGCAGTATTTT
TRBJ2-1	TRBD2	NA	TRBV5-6	CASSSRTSGGVNEQFF	TGTGCCAGCAGCTCACGGACTAGCGGGGGGGTTAATGAGCAGTTCTTC
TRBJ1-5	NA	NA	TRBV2	CASSDRFGMSQPQHF	TGTGCCAGCAGTGACAGGTTTGGTATGAGTCAGCCCCAGCATTTT
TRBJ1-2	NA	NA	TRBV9	CASSPQGSHGYTF	TGTGCCAGCAGCCCACAGGGTAGCCATGGCTACACCTTC
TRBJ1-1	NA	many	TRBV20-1	CSATGDTEAFF	TGCAGTGCTACCGGGGACACTGAAGCTTTCTTT
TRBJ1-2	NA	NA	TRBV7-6	CASSSLGGPQGGYTF	TGTGCCAGCAGCTCCCTTGGGGGCCCCCAGGGGGGCTACACCTTC
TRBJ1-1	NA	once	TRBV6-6	CASREGSVAGAFF	TGTGCCAGCAGAGAGGGGTCGGTAGCGGGAGCTTTCTTT
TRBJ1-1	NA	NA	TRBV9	CASSSHPRGGDTEAFF	TGTGCCAGCAGCTCTCACCCCAGGGGAGGGGACACTGAAGCTTTCTTT
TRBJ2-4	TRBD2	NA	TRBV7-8	CASSSRKGGENIQYF	TGTGCCAGCAGCTCCCGTAAGGGAGGGGAAAACATTCAGTACTTC
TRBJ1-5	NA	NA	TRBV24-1	CATSDLSWGQGGGQPQHF	TGTGCCACCAGTGATTTGAGTTGGGGGCAGGGTGGAGGTCAGCCCCAGCATTTT
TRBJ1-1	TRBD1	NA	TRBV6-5	CASRNDRENTEAFF	TGTGCCAGCAGGAATGACAGGGAGAACACTGAAGCTTTCTTT
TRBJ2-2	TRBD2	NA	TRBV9	CASSVLTYRGEAGELFF	TGTGCCAGCAGCGTTCTAACCTACCGGGGGGAAGCCGGGGAGCTGTTTTTT
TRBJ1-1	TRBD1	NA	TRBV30	CAWSDLQGESAFF	TGTGCCTGGAGTGACCTTCAGGGGGAGTCGGCTTTCTTT
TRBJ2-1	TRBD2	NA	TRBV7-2	CASSFGLADSYNEQFF	TGTGCCAGCAGCTTCGGGCTAGCGGACTCTTACAATGAGCAGTTCTTC
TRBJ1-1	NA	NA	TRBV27	CASQEGRAFF	TGTGCCAGCCAGGAAGGCAGAGCTTTCTTT
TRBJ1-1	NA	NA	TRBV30	CAWRVVFTEAFF	TGTGCCTGGAGGGTAGTGTTCACTGAAGCTTTCTTT
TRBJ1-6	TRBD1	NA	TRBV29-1	CSGRQGVNSPLHF	TGCAGCGGAAGACAGGGGGTTAATTCACCCCTCCACTTT
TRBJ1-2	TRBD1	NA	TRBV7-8	CASSFLSGGAGGYTF	TGTGCCAGCTCCTTCCTATCAGGGGGCGCGGGCGGCTACACCTTC
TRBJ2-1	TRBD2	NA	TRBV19	CASKVAGGYNEQFF	TGTGCCAGTAAGGTCGCGGGGGGGTACAATGAGCAGTTCTTC
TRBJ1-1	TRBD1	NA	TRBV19	CASSTYRTGSSTEAFF	TGTGCCAGTAGTACCTACCGGACAGGGTCGAGCACTGAAGCTTTCTTT
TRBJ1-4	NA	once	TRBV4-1	CASSQDTAGENEKLFF	TGCGCCAGCAGCCAAGATACGGCGGGGGAAAATGAAAAACTGTTTTTT
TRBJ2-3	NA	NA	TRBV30	CAWSSTGSLGTQYF	TGTGCCTGGAGTAGTACGGGCTCACTAGGTACGCAGTATTTT
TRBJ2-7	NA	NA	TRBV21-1	CASERWGRGRAYEQYF	TGTGCCAGTGAAAGGTGGGGCCGTGGCCGGGCCTACGAGCAGTACTTC
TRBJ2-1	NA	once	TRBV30	CAWSVLSFEQFF	TGTGCCTGGAGTGTCCTAAGTTTCGAGCAGTTCTTC
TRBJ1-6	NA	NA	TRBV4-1	CASSPRDENSPLHF	TGCGCCAGCAGCCCGAGGGATGAAAATTCACCCCTCCACTTT
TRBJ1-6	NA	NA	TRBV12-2	CASRLERPEGHNSPLHF	TGTGCAAGTCGCTTAGAACGGCCGGAGGGTCATAATTCACCCCTCCACTTT
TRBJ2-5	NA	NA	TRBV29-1	CSVVTDQETQYF	TGCAGCGTTGTAACAGACCAAGAGACCCAGTACTTC
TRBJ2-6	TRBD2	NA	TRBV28	CASHPSSGGPSGANVLTF	TGTGCCAGCCATCCCTCCAGCGGGGGCCCCTCTGGGGCCAACGTCCTGACTTTC
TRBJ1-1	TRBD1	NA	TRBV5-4	CASSPNRGNTEAFF	TGTGCCAGCAGCCCCAACAGGGGAAACACTGAAGCTTTCTTT
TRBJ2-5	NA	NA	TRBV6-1	CASSEARETQYF	TGTGCCAGCAGTGAGGCTCGAGAGACCCAGTACTTC
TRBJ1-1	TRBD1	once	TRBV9	CASNRGTGRTEAFF	TGTGCCAGCAATCGCGGGACAGGGAGGACTGAAGCTTTCTTT
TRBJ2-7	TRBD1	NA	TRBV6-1	CASSEGAGGRYEQYF	TGTGCCAGCAGTGAAGGAGCAGGGGGAAGGTACGAGCAGTACTTC
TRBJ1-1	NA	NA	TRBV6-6	CASSLVGRKILDTEAFF	TGTGCCAGCAGTCTGGTTGGGCGCAAGATTTTGGACACTGAAGCTTTCTTT
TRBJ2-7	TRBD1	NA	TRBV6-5	CASSHARDRAEQYF	TGTGCCAGCAGTCATGCCCGGGACAGGGCCGAGCAGTACTTC
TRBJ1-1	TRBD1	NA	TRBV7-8	CASSDRVSSGEAFF	TGTGCCAGCAGTGACAGGGTTAGTAGTGGTGAAGCTTTCTTT
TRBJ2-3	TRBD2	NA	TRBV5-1	CASSFFLGGDTQYF	TGCGCCAGCAGCTTTTTTCTGGGGGGGGATACGCAGTATTTT
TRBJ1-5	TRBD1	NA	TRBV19	CTLDRGLNSNQPQHF	TGTACCTTGGACAGGGGGCTTAATAGCAATCAGCCCCAGCATTTT
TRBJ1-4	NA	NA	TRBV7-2	CASSREGQARWGEKLFF	TGTGCCAGCAGCCGCGAGGGCCAGGCCAGGTGGGGTGAAAAACTGTTTTTT
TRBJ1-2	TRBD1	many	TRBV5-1	CASSTDGQAVGYTF	TGCGCCAGCAGCACAGACGGACAGGCAGTGGGCTACACCTTC
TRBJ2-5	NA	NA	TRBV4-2	CASSPDLGETQYF	TGTGCCAGCAGCCCCGATCTAGGAGAGACCCAGTACTTC
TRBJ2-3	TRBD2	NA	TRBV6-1	CASSGTAGGKTDTQYF	TGTGCCAGCAGTGGCACAGCGGGGGGGAAGACAGATACGCAGTATTTT
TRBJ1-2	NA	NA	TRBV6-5	CATTVGRGDYGYTF	TGTGCCACCACCGTTGGTCGGGGGGACTATGGCTACACCTTC
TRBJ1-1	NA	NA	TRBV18	CASSPQGTGEAFF	TGTGCCAGCTCACCGCAGGGGACGGGTGAAGCTTTCTTT
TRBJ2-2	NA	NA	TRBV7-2	CASSYYNGGGELFF	TGTGCCAGCAGCTATTATAATGGAGGCGGGGAGCTGTTTTTT
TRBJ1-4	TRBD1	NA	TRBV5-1	CASSSSPTGANEKLFF	TGCGCCAGCAGCTCTAGCCCGACAGGGGCGAATGAAAAACTGTTTTTT
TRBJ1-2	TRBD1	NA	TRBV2	CASSPDRVNYGYTF	TGTGCCAGCAGCCCGGACAGGGTAAACTATGGCTACACCTTC